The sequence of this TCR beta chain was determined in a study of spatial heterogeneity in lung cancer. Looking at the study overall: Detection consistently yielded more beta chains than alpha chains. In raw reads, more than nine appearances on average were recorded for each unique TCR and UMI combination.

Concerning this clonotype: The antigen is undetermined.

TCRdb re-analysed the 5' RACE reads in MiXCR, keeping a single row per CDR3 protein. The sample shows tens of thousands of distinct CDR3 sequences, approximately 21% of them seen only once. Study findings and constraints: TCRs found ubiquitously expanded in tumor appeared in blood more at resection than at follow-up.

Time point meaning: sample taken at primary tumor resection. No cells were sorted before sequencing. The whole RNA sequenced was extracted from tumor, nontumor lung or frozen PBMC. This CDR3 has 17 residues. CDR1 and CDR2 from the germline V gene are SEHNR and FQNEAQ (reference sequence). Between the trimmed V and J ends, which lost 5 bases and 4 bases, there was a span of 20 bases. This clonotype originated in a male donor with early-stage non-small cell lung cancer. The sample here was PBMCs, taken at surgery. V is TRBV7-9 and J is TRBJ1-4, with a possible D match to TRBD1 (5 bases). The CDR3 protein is CASSPGPGREGNEKLFF. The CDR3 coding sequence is TGTGCCAGCAGCCCCGGACCGGGGCGGGAGGGTAATGAAAAACTGTTTTTT.